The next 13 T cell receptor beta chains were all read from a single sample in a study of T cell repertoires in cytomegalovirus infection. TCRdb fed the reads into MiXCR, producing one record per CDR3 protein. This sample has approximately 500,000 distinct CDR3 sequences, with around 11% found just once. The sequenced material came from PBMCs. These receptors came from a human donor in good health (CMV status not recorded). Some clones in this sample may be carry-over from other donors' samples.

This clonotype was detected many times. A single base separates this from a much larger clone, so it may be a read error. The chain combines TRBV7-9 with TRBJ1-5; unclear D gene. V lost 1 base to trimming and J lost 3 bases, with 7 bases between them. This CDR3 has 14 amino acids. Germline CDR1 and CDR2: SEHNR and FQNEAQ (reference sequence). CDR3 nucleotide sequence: TGTGCCAGCAGCTTAGGAGCGATCAATCAGCCCCAGCATTTT. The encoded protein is CASSLGAINQPQHF.

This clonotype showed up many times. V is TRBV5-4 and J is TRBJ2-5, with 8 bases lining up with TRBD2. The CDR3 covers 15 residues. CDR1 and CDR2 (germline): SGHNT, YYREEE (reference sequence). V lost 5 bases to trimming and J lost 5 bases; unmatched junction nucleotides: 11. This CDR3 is CASSTDGGGTETQYF. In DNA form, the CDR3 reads TGTGCCAGCAGTACTGACGGCGGGGGGACGGAGACCCAGTACTTC. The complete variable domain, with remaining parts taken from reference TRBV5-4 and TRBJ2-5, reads ETGVTQSPTHLIKTRGQQVTLRCSSQSGHNTVSWYQQALGQGPQFIFQYYREEENGRGNFPPRFSGLQFPNYSSELNVNALELDDSALYLCASSTDGGGTETQYFGPGTRLLVL.

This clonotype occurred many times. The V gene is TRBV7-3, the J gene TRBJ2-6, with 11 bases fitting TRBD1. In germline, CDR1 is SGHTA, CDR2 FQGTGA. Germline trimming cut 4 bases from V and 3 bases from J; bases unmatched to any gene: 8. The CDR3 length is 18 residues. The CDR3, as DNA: TGTGCCAGCAGCTCCTCGGGACAGGGGGTCGTTGGGGCCAACGTCCTGACTTTC. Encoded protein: CASSSSGQGVVGANVLTF. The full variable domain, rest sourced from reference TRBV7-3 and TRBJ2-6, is GAGVSQTPSNKVTEKGKYVELRCDPISGHTALYWYRQSLGQGPEFLIYFQGTGAADDSGLPNDRFFAVRPEGSVSTLKIQRTERGDSAVYLCASSSSGQGVVGANVLTFGAGSRLTVL.

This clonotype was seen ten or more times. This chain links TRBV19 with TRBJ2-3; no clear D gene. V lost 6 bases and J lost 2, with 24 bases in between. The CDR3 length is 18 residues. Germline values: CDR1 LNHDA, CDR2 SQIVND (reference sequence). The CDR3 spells CASSLGLWRRKFTDTQYF. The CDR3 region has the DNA TGTGCCAGTAGCCTGGGTCTCTGGCGGCGGAAGTTCACAGATACGCAGTATTTT.

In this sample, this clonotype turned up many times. The CDR3 nucleotides read TGTGCCAGCAGCTTCGGCACGCCCAGCACAGATACGCAGTATTTT. Protein: CASSFGTPSTDTQYF. V gene TRBV7-3 combines with J gene TRBJ2-3; D uncertain. Germline CDR1 SGHTA, CDR2 FQGTGA. This CDR3 region has 15 residues. V dropped 3 bases and J dropped 0 bases, with 10 bases sitting between them.

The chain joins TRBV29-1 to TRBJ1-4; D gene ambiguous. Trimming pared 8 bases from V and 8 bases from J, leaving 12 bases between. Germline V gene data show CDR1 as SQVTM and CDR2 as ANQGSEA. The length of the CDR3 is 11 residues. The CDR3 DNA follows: TGCAGCATTTTTTTGCGGGAAAAACTGTTTTTT. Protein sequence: CSIFLREKLFF.

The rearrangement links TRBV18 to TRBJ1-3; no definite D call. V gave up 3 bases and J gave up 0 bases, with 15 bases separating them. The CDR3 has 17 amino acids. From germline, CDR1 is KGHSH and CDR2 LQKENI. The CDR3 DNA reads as TGTGCCAGCTCACCCCCGACTGGACCGGTCTCTGGAAACACCATATATTTT. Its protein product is CASSPPTGPVSGNTIYF.

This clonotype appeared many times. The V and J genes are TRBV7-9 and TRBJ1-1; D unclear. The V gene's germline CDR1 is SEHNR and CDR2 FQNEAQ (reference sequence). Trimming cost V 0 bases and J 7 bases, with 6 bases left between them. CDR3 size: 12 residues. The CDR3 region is CASSLAGNEAFF. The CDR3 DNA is TGTGCCAGCAGCTTAGCGGGCAATGAAGCTTTCTTT.

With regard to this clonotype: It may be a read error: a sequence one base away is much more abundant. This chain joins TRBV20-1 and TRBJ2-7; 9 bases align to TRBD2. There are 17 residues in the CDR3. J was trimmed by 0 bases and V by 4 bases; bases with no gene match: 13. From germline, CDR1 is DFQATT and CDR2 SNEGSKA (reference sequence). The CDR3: CSAKDSASGAPSYEQYF. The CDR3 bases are TGCAGTGCTAAAGATTCCGCTAGCGGGGCTCCCTCCTACGAGCAGTACTTC.

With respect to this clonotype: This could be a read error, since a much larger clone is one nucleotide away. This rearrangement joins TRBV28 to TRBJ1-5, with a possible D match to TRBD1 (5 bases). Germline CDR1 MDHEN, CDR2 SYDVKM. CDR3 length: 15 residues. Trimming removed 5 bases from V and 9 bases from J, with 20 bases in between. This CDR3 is CASSDRDFTLGPQHF. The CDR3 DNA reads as TGTGCCAGCAGTGACCGGGACTTTACATTGGGGCCCCAGCATTTT.

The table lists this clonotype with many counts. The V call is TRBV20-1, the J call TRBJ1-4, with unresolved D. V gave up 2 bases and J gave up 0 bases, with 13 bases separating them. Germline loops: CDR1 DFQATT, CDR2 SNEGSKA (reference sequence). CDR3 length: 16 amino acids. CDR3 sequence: CSARIPGSSTNEKLFF. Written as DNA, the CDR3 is TGCAGTGCTAGAATTCCGGGGTCCTCAACTAATGAAAAACTGTTTTTT.

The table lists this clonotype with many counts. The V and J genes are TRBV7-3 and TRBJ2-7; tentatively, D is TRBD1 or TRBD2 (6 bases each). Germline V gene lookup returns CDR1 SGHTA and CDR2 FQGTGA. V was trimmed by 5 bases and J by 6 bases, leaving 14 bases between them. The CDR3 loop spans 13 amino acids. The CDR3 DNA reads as TGTGCCAGCAGCCTCACTACGGGGGCCGAGCAGTACTTC. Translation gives CASSLTTGAEQYF. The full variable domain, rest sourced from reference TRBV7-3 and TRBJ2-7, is GAGVSQTPSNKVTEKGKYVELRCDPISGHTALYWYRQSLGQGPEFLIYFQGTGAADDSGLPNDRFFAVRPEGSVSTLKIQRTERGDSAVYLCASSLTTGAEQYFGPGTRLTVT.

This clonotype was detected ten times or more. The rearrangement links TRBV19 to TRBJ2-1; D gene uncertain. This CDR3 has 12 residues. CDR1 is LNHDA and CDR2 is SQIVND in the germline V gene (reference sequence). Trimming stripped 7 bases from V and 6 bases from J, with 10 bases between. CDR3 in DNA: TGTGCCAGTAAACAGACCGGCAATGAGCAGTTCTTC. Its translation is CASKQTGNEQFF.